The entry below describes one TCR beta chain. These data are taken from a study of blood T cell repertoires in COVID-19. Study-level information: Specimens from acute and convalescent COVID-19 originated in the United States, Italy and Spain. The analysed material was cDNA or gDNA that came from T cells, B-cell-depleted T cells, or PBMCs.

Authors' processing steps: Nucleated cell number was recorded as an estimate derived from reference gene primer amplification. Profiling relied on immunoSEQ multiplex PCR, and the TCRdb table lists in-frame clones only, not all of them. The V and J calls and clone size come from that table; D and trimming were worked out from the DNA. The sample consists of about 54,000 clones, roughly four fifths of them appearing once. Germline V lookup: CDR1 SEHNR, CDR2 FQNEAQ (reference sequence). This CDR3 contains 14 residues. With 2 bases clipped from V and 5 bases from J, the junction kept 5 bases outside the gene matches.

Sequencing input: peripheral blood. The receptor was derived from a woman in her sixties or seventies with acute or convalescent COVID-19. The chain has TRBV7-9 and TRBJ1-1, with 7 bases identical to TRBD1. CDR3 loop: CASSLLQGDTEAFF. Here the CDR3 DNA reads TGTGCCAGCAGCTTACTTCAGGGGGATACTGAAGCTTTCTTT.